These 19 T cell receptor beta chains share one sample of origin, sequenced in a study of response to subunit inactivated influenza vaccine. TCRdb passed the RT-PCR reads through MiXCR, listing each CDR3 protein once. The sample consists of more than 200,000 distinct CDR3 sequences, 10% to 15% of them appearing once. Specimen: non-naive T cells sorted from PBMCs, collected around 15 days before vaccination. The source of these receptors is a man aged 50 to 60 who received an inactivated influenza vaccine.

The rearrangement links TRBV6-1 to TRBJ1-6; D is unresolved. The CDR3 loop spans 14 amino acids. Trimming removed 5 bases at V and 7 bases at J, with 12 bases between. Germline V gene sequence: CDR1 MNHNS, CDR2 SASEGT. The CDR3 sequence is CASSPSWKNSPLHF. The CDR3 DNA reads as TGTGCCAGCAGTCCGTCTTGGAAGAATTCACCCCTCCACTTT.

This chain joins TRBV27 and TRBJ2-1; the match to TRBD2 covers 12 bases. V trimming: 3 bases; J trimming: 6 bases; junction bases outside the gene matches: 9. This CDR3 is 17 amino acids long. Germline V CDR1 and CDR2: MNHEY, SMNVEV (reference sequence). The CDR3 protein is CASSFWTSGNRGNEQFF. CDR3 bases: TGTGCCAGCAGTTTCTGGACTAGCGGGAACAGGGGCAATGAGCAGTTCTTC.

This clonotype occurred a few times. This chain links TRBV6-4 with TRBJ2-3, with TRBD2 matching 7 bases. Germline trimming cut 6 bases from V and 3 bases from J; bases unmatched to any gene: 12. The CDR3 consists of 16 residues. From germline, CDR1 is MRHNA and CDR2 SNTAGT. The CDR3 nucleotides are TGTGCCAGCAGGAAGAGCGGGAACTCCCTAACAGATACGCAGTATTTT. Translated: CASRKSGNSLTDTQYF.

This clonotype was observed at least ten times. V usage is TRBV12-3 or TRBV12-4 and J usage is TRBJ2-3, with 9 bases that match TRBD1. The CDR3 covers 14 residues. V gave up 6 bases and J gave up 4 bases; unmatched junction bases: 5. CDR3 DNA sequence: TGTGCCAGCAGATACAGGGGGCTGGCAGATACGCAGTATTTT. Translated: CASRYRGLADTQYF.

The CDR3 nucleotides read TGTGCCAGCAGCAAGGGAAGTAACACTGAAGCTTTCTTT. Translated, it gives CASSKGSNTEAFF. This sequence joins TRBV6-2 or TRBV6-3 and TRBJ1-1; D unresolved. The CDR3 length is 13 residues. CDR1 is MNHEY, CDR2 SVGEGT, per germline. The V end lost 6 bases, the J end lost 2 bases, and 10 bases lay between the germline ends.

This clonotype turned up a few times. J is TRBJ1-1 and V is TRBV4-2, with a possible D match to TRBD1 (5 bases). CDR3 size: 13 residues. Trimming pared 4 bases from V and 7 bases from J, leaving 13 bases between. The germline CDR1 and CDR2 sequences are LGHNA and YNFKEQ. In DNA, the CDR3 is TGTGCCAGCAGCCGAAGTGGGGGGATTGAAGCTTTCTTT. Amino acids: CASSRSGGIEAFF.

This clonotype has more than one count but fewer than ten. The chain links TRBV28 to TRBJ2-1; 9 nucleotides align to TRBD2. With V trimmed by 2 bases and J by 3 bases, 2 bases remained unmatched. CDR1 is MDHEN and CDR2 is SYDVKM in the germline V gene. This CDR3 spans 15 amino acids. The CDR3 loop is CASSLGGRGYNEQFF. For the CDR3, the DNA is TGTGCCAGCAGTTTAGGCGGGAGGGGCTACAATGAGCAGTTCTTC.

In its sample, this clonotype was seen many times. The chain has TRBV10-3 and TRBJ2-3, with unresolved D. CDR3 length equals 11 residues. The germline V and J ends were trimmed by 10 bases and 0 bases, with 5 bases remaining between them. CDR1 and CDR2 from the germline V gene are ENHRY and SYGVKD. The DNA for the CDR3 is TGTGCCACCCAGAGCACAGATACGCAGTATTTT. Its protein is CATQSTDTQYF.

This clonotype has only a few counts. V is TRBV3-1 and J is TRBJ2-1; D gene uncertain. This CDR3 region has 12 residues. V was clipped by 5 bases and J by 7 bases, with 9 bases between them. Germline-derived CDR1 and CDR2 are LGHDT and YNNKEL (reference sequence). CDR3 bases: TGTGCCAGCAGCTCGTCTAGTAATGAGCAGTTCTTC. Translation gives CASSSSSNEQFF.

The rearrangement links TRBV7-9 to TRBJ2-4; tentatively, D is TRBD2 (6 bases). Trimming removed 0 bases at V and 6 bases at J, with 9 bases between. The germline V gene has CDR1 SEHNR and CDR2 FQNEAQ (reference sequence). This CDR3 has 14 residues. The CDR3 sequence is CASSLASGGNIQYF. The CDR3 nucleotides are TGTGCCAGCAGCTTAGCGTCCGGGGGAAACATTCAGTACTTC.

The CDR3 region is CASSFTLGDGNTIYF. Here the CDR3 DNA reads TGTGCCAGCAGCTTCACCTTGGGGGACGGAAACACCATATATTTT. The gene calls are TRBV5-6 and TRBJ1-3; weak D call: TRBD1 (5 bases). The CDR3 sequence is 15 residues long. V lost 2 bases, J lost 4 bases, and 13 bases lay in between. Germline V gene sequence: CDR1 SGHDT, CDR2 YYEEEE.

The V and J genes are TRBV20-1 and TRBJ2-1; 8 bases fit TRBD2. The junction had 7 bases not matched to a gene; V was cut back by 3 bases and J by 0 bases. Per the germline V gene, CDR1 is DFQATT and CDR2 is SNEGSKA (reference sequence). The CDR3 loop spans 16 amino acids. The CDR3 protein is CSARTYSGNSYNEQFF. CDR3 nucleotides: TGCAGTGCTAGGACCTATAGCGGGAACTCCTACAATGAGCAGTTCTTC.

This clonotype showed up many times. CDR3 sequence: CSARPSGGGRTEAFF. CDR3 nucleotide sequence: TGCAGTGCTAGACCCTCTGGCGGGGGGCGGACTGAAGCTTTCTTT. The chain recombines TRBV20-1 with TRBJ1-1, with a weak D call TRBD1 (6 bases). CDR1 is DFQATT and CDR2 is SNEGSKA in the germline V gene (reference sequence). V dropped 2 bases and J dropped 5 bases, with 18 bases sitting between them. The CDR3 length is 15 residues.

V and J are TRBV27 and TRBJ2-2; D ambiguous. CDR3 length: 13 amino acids. In germline, CDR1 is MNHEY, CDR2 SMNVEV (reference sequence). The V and J ends lost 4 bases and 6 bases respectively, with 9 bases between them. CDR3 amino acids: CASSSMPAGELFF. CDR3 DNA: TGTGCCAGCAGTTCCATGCCCGCCGGGGAGCTGTTTTTT.

This clonotype was counted at least ten times. The chain employs TRBV7-9 and TRBJ1-5; 7 nucleotides line up with TRBD1. Trimming cost V 1 base and J 5 bases; bases outside gene matches: 2. Per the germline V gene, CDR1 is SEHNR and CDR2 is FQNEAQ (reference sequence). The CDR3 runs to 14 residues. CDR3 loop: CASSLGQGDQPQHF. The CDR3 DNA reads TGTGCCAGCAGCTTAGGCCAGGGGGATCAGCCCCAGCATTTT.

This clonotype was counted many times. The rearrangement links TRBV20-1 to TRBJ2-3, with TRBD1 matching 9 bases. The CDR3 has 14 amino acids. The trim removed 6 bases at V and 2 bases at J, leaving 6 bases unmatched. CDR1 and CDR2 (germline): DFQATT, SNEGSKA (reference sequence). The CDR3, as DNA: TGCAGTGCCCAGGACAGGGGCCACACAGATACGCAGTATTTT. This codes for CSAQDRGHTDTQYF.

The chain employs TRBV6-2 or TRBV6-3 and TRBJ2-1; 8 bases are shared with TRBD2. V trimming: 8 bases; J trimming: 3 bases; junction bases outside the gene matches: 18. The CDR3 is made up of 18 amino acids. The germline gives CDR1 MNHEY, CDR2 SVGEGT. CDR3 sequence: CASGGETSELPLYNEQFF. CDR3 DNA: TGTGCCAGCGGAGGTGAGACTAGCGAGCTCCCTCTCTACAATGAGCAGTTCTTC.

This clonotype was found many times. The chain employs TRBV20-1 and TRBJ2-2; 8 positions agree with TRBD1. This CDR3 contains 17 residues. The germline V gene has CDR1 DFQATT and CDR2 SNEGSKA (reference sequence). The J segment lost 6 bases and the V segment lost 3 bases, leaving 15 bases of the junction unmatched. This CDR3 reads CSASGNRAGGFPGELFF. The CDR3 nucleotides are TGCAGTGCTAGCGGGAACCGGGCAGGGGGCTTCCCCGGGGAGCTGTTTTTT.

In its sample, this clonotype was seen a few times. V and J are TRBV24-1 and TRBJ2-4; 7 bases match TRBD1. Germline V CDR1 and CDR2: KGHDR, SFDVKD. The CDR3 totals 17 residues. J gave up 3 bases and V 2 bases, and 9 bases lay outside the gene matches. CDR3 DNA: TGTGCCACCAGTGATTCTTTGAACAGGGGCGACAAAAACATTCAGTACTTC. Protein sequence: CATSDSLNRGDKNIQYF.